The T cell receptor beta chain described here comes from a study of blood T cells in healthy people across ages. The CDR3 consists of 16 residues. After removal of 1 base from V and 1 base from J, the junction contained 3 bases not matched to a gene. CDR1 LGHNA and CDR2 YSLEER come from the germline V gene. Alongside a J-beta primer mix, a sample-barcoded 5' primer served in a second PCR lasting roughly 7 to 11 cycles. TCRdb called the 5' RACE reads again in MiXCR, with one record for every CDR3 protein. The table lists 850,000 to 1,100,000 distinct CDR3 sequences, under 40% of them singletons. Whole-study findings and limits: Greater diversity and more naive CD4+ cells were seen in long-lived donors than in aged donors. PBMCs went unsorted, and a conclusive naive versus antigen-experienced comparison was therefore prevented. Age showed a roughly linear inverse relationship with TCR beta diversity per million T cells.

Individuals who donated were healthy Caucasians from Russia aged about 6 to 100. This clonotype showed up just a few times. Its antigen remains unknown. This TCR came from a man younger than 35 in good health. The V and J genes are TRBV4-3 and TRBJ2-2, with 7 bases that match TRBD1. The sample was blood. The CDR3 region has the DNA TGCGCCAGCAGCCAAGGCTGGACAGGGAACACCGGGGAGCTGTTTTTT. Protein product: CASSQGWTGNTGELFF.